These 14 T cell receptor beta chains were all obtained from the same sample, sequenced in a study of shared clonotypes between healthy human individuals. Clones were read by immunoSEQ multiplex PCR, and TCRdb kept only the in-frame ones, dropping some. The sample lists some 87,000 clones; approximately 70% were seen once. Sequencing input: memory CD8+ T cells sorted from blood. The sample's subset: CD45RO+ cells pooled with CCR7-negative TemRA cells. These receptors all come from a man between 25 and 39 years old in good health.

The CDR3 DNA reads as TGCGCCAGCAGCCAAGATCCAACAGAGCACACCGGGGAGCTGTTTTTT. It encodes CASSQDPTEHTGELFF. This rearrangement joins TRBV4-3 to TRBJ2-2, with D unresolved. This CDR3 spans 16 amino acids. The germline V gene has CDR1 LGHNA and CDR2 YSLEER. With 0 bases removed from V and 3 bases from J, the gap between germline ends came to 11 bases.

The chain employs TRBV7-2 and TRBJ1-5, with D hard to call. V gave up 4 bases and J gave up 7 bases, with 8 bases separating them. The germline V gene has CDR1 SGHTA and CDR2 FQGNSA. CDR3 size: 12 residues. In DNA, the CDR3 is TGTGCCAGCAGCTCCTCGGGGCAGCCCCAGCATTTT. This encodes CASSSSGQPQHF.

V is TRBV6-6 and J is TRBJ2-7, with a weak D call TRBD1 (5 bases). This CDR3 is built from 12 residues. The germline V gene encodes CDR1 MNHNY and CDR2 SVGAGI (reference sequence). The V end lost 11 bases, the J end lost 2 bases, and 13 bases lay between the germline ends. The DNA for the CDR3 is TGTGCCTGTAGGGGCCCTACCTACGAGCAGTACTTC. It translates to CACRGPTYEQYF.

This clone was observed many times. This chain links TRBV7-8 with TRBJ2-1; TRBD2 agrees at 12 bases. The germline gives CDR1 SGHVS, CDR2 FQNEAQ. This CDR3 has 16 amino acids. Germline trimming cut 5 bases from V and 5 bases from J; bases unmatched to any gene: 7. The CDR3 bases are TGTGCCAGCAGCGCAACGGGACTAGCGGGTGACAATGAGCAGTTCTTC. It is translated as CASSATGLAGDNEQFF.

The chain is built from TRBV7-8 and TRBJ2-7; possible D gene TRBD1, 5 bases. The ends were cut back, 1 base at V and 2 bases at J, with 18 bases in the middle. The CDR3 extends over 17 amino acids. Germline V gives CDR1 SGHVS, CDR2 FQNEAQ. CDR3 loop: CASSLGFSGPITYEQYF. CDR3 sequence (DNA): TGTGCCAGCAGCTTAGGTTTCTCAGGGCCCATCACCTACGAGCAGTACTTC.

The V gene is TRBV19, the J gene TRBJ2-1, with TRBD2 matching over 13 bases. J was trimmed by 8 bases and V by 7 bases; bases with no gene match: 8. The CDR3 spans 15 residues. Germline-derived CDR1 and CDR2 are LNHDA and SQIVND (reference sequence). As DNA, the CDR3 is TGTGCCAGTACGCTAGGACTAGCGGGAGAAGATGAGCAGTTCTTC. Protein sequence: CASTLGLAGEDEQFF.

The chain employs TRBV18 and TRBJ2-3; TRBD1 might be the D (5 bases). This CDR3 is 19 amino acids long. Deletions cut 2 bases from V and 4 bases from J, with 25 bases between. Germline assignment: CDR1 KGHSH and CDR2 LQKENI. CDR3: CASSPWVGLGRVDSDTQYF. The CDR3 DNA follows: TGTGCCAGCTCACCATGGGTCGGCCTGGGCAGGGTGGATTCAGATACGCAGTATTTT.

The V gene is TRBV4-1, the J gene TRBJ2-1; 7 bases are shared with TRBD1. The CDR3 totals 16 residues. The trim removed 1 base at V and 0 bases at J, leaving 3 bases unmatched. Germline CDR1 and CDR2: MGHRA and YSYEKL. The CDR3 here is CASSQGQGGSYNEQFF. CDR3 nucleotide sequence: TGCGCCAGCAGCCAAGGACAGGGCGGCTCCTACAATGAGCAGTTCTTC.

The chain uses TRBV28 and TRBJ2-5; D possibly corresponds to TRBD2 (6 bases). With the DNA end fitting TRBJ2-7 better, the J assignment may be wrong. Looked up from germline, CDR1 is MDHEN and CDR2 is SYDVKM. The CDR3 has 18 amino acids. CDR3 nucleotides: TGTGCCAGCAGCCCATCATCGGGATTAGGAACTAGCCTTAACGAGCAGTACTTC. Residues: CASSPSSGLGTSLNEQYF.

This clone is classed as medium-sized. Mismatch with germline at one junction end may stem from a read error. The rearrangement uses TRBV7-9 and TRBJ1-2; D is uncertain. In germline, CDR1 is SEHNR, CDR2 FQNEAQ (reference sequence). This CDR3 contains 9 residues. The CDR3 region is CASSQKMDF. DNA of the CDR3: TGTGCCAGCAGCCAAAAGATGGATTTC.

V is TRBV5-1 and J is TRBJ2-1; the D gene is possibly TRBD2 (6 bases). Germline assignment: CDR1 SGHRS and CDR2 YFSETQ. Trimming took 0 bases from V and 7 from J, leaving 14 bases between them. The CDR3 covers 15 residues. The CDR3 sequence is CASSLEAGRVNEQFF. The CDR3 coding sequence is TGCGCCAGCAGCTTGGAGGCGGGGCGGGTGAATGAGCAGTTCTTC. The full variable domain, with the rest looked up from reference TRBV5-1 and TRBJ2-1, is KAGVTQTPRYLIKTRGQQVTLSCSPISGHRSVSWYQQTPGQGLQFLFEYFSETQRNKGNFPGRFSGRQFSNSRSEMNVSTLELGDSALYLCASSLEAGRVNEQFFGPGTRLTVL.

J is TRBJ2-1 and V is TRBV19; D is uncertain. The germline V gene encodes CDR1 LNHDA and CDR2 SQIVND (reference sequence). V gave up 0 bases and J gave up 14 bases, with 20 bases separating them. The CDR3 sequence is 15 residues long. This chain's CDR3 is CASSIEVRPIRGEFF. For the CDR3, the DNA is TGTGCCAGTAGTATAGAAGTTAGGCCCATCAGAGGAGAGTTCTTC.

This clone occurred a few times. V is TRBV4-1 and J is TRBJ2-1, with D tentatively TRBD2 (6 bases). The CDR3 is 16 residues long. The V and J ends lost 4 bases and 8 bases respectively, with 21 bases between them. Germline lookup yields CDR1 MGHRA and CDR2 YSYEKL. The CDR3 region is CASSPVNVGGGDEQFF. Written as DNA, the CDR3 is TGCGCCAGCAGCCCCGTTAACGTGGGAGGCGGCGATGAGCAGTTCTTC.

The V and J genes are TRBV5-1 and TRBJ2-5, with a tentative D call TRBD2 (6 bases). There are 14 residues in the CDR3. Deletions cut 3 bases from V and 2 bases from J, with 11 bases between. Germline values: CDR1 SGHRS, CDR2 YFSETQ. The CDR3 region has the DNA TGCGCCAGCAGCTCCCGGGGGAATCAAGAGACCCAGTACTTC. Amino acids: CASSSRGNQETQYF.